This T cell receptor beta chain was found in a study of memory CD8 T cells in hepatitis C reinfection. Some clones are missing from TCRdb's copy, which holds only in-frame ones; the method was immunoSEQ multiplex PCR. This table holds about 47,000 clones, approximately 90% found once. V lost 8 bases and J lost 5; bases outside the gene matches: 6. This CDR3 contains 14 residues. The V gene's germline CDR1 is MDHEN and CDR2 SYDVKM. Stated time point: peak reinfection, 3 to 8 weeks after reinfection detection. TCR sequencing was done directly ex vivo on sorted cells, without expansion in vitro. The TCR comes from a man aged 18 to 29 with hepatitis C virus infection. The rearrangement joins TRBV28 to TRBJ1-4; TRBD1 matches at 9 bases. The material sequenced was naive CD8+ T cells sorted from blood. In DNA, the CDR3 is TGTGCCAGCCTTGACAGGGGGGCGAATGAAAAACTGTTTTTT. It translates to CASLDRGANEKLFF.